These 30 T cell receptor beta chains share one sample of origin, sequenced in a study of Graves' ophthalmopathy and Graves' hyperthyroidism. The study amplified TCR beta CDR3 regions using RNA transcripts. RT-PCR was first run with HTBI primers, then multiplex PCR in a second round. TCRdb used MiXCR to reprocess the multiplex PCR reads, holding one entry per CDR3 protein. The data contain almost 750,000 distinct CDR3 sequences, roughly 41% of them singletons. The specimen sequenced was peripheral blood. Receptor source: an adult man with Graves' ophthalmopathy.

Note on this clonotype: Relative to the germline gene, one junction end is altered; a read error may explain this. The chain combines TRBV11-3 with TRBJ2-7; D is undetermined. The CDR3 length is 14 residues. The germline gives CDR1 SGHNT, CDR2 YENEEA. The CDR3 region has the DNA TGCGCCAGCAGCTTGGAGCGATTTGAATACGAGCAGTACTTC. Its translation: CASSLERFEYEQYF.

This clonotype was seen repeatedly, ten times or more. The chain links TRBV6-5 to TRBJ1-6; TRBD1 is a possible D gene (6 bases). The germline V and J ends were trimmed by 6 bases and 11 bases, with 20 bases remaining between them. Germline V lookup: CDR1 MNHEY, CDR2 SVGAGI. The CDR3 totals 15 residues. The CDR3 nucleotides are TGTGCCAGCAGCAGGCAATCGGGACACGGGACACCCCTCCACTTT. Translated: CASSRQSGHGTPLHF.

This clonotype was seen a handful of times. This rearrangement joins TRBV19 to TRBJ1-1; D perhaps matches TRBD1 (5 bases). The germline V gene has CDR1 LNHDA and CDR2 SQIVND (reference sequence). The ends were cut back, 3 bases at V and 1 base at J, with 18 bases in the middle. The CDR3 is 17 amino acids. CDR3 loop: CASSITLLQGSNTEAFF. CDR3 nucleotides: TGTGCCAGTAGTATCACTCTCCTGCAGGGATCGAACACTGAAGCTTTCTTT.

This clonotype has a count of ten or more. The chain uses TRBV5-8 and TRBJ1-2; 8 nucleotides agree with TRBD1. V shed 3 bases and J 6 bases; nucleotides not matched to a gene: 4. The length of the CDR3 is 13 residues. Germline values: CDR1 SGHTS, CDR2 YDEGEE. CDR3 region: CASSWGQADGYTF. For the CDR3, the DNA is TGTGCCAGCAGCTGGGGACAGGCGGATGGCTACACCTTC.

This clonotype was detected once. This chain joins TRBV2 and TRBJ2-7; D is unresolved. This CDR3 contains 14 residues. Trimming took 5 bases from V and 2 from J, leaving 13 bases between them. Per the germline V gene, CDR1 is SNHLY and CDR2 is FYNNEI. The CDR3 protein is CASSSNSEAYEQYF. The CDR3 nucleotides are TGTGCCAGCAGTTCAAACAGCGAAGCCTACGAGCAGTACTTC.

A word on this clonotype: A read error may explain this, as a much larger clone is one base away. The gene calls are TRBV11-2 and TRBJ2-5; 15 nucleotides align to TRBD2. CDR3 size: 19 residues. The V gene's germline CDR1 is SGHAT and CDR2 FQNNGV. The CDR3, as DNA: TGTGCCAGCAGCTTTTTAGGGGGACTAGCGGGAGGCCAACAAGGGACCCAGTACTTC. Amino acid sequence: CASSFLGGLAGGQQGTQYF.

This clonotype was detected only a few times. The CDR3 bases are TGTGCCAGCAACCGGGTCAGCATGAGCTACGAGCAGTACTTC. Protein product: CASNRVSMSYEQYF. The chain recombines TRBV2 with TRBJ2-7; D not resolved. From germline, CDR1 is SNHLY and CDR2 FYNNEI. Trimming took 7 bases from V and 3 from J, leaving 16 bases between them. The CDR3 contains 14 residues.

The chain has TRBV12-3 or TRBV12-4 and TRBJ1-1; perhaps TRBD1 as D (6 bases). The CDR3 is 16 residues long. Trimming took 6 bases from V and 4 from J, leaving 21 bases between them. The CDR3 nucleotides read TGTGCCAGCAGCCCCCCAGGCGGGGAGGGGGGCACTGAAGCTTTCTTT. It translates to CASSPPGGEGGTEAFF.

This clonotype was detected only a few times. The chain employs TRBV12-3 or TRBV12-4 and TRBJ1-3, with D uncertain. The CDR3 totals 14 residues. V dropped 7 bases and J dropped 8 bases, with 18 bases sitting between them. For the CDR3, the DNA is TGTGCCAGCAATGAGGAGGTCAGCCGGGACACCATATATTTT. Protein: CASNEEVSRDTIYF.

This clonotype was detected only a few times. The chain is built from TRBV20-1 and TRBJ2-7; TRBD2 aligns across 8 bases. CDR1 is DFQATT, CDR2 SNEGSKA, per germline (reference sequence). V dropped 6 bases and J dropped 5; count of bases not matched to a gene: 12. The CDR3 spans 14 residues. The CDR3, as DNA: TGCAGTGCGGCCGGGGTAGCGGGAACCCACGAGCAGTACTTC. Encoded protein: CSAAGVAGTHEQYF.

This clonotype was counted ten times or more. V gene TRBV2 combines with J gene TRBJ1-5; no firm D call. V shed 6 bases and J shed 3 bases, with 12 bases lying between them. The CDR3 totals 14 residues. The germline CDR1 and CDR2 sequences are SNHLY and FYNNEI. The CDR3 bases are TGTGCCAGCAGGAACAATGACTTCAATCAGCCCCAGCATTTT. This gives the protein CASRNNDFNQPQHF.

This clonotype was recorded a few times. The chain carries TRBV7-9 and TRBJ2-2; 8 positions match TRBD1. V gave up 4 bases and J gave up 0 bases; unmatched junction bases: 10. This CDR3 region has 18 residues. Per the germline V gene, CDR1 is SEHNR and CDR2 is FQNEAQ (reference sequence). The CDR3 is CASSSREWGQANTGELFF. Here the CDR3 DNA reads TGTGCCAGCAGCTCTAGAGAATGGGGACAGGCGAACACCGGGGAGCTGTTTTTT.

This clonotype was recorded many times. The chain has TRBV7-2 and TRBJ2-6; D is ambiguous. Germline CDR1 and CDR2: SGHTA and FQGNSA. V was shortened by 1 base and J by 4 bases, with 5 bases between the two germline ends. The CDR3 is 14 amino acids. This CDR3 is CASSLGLGANVLTF. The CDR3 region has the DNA TGTGCCAGCAGCTTAGGGCTGGGGGCCAACGTCCTGACTTTC.

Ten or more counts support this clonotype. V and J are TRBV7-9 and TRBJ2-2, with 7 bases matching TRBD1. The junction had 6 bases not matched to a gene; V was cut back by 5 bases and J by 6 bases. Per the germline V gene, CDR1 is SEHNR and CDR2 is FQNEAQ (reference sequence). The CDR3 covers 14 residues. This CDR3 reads CASSPQGVAGELFF. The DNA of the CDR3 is TGTGCCAGCAGCCCCCAGGGGGTTGCCGGGGAGCTGTTTTTT.

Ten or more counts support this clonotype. CDR3 nucleotides: TGTGCCAGCAGCTCCTCGGGAGTCACCGAGGGTTCACCCCTCCACTTT. Translating it yields CASSSSGVTEGSPLHF. V gene TRBV9 combines with J gene TRBJ1-6; no firm D call. Germline V gene data show CDR1 as SGDLS and CDR2 as YYNGEE. V was shortened by 4 bases and J by 9 bases, with 20 bases between the two germline ends. The CDR3 contains 16 residues.

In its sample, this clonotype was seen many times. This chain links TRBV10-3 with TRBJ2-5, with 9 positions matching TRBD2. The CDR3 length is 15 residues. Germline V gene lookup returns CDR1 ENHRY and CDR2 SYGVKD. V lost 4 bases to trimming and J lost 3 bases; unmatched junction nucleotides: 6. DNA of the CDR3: TGTGCCATCAGTGGTCTAGCGGGGACCGAAGAGACCCAGTACTTC. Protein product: CAISGLAGTEETQYF.

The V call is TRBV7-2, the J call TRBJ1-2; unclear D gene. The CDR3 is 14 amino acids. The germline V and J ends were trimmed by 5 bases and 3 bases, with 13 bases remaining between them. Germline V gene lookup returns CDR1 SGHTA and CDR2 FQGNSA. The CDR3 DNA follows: TGTGCCAGCAGCCTACGGCTAGGTGACTATGGCTACACCTTC. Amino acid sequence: CASSLRLGDYGYTF.

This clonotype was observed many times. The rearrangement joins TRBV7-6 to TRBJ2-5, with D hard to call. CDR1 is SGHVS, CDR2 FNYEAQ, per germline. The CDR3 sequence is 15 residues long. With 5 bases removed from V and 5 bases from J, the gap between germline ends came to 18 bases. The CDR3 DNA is TGTGCCAGCAGCCCCAACGTTGGCAGGCAGGAGACCCAGTACTTC. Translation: CASSPNVGRQETQYF. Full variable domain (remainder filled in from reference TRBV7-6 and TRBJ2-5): GAGVSQSPRYKVTKRGQDVALRCDPISGHVSLYWYRQALGQGPEFLTYFNYEAQQDKSGLPNDRFSAERPEGSISTLTIQRTEQRDSAMYRCASSPNVGRQETQYFGPGTRLLVL.

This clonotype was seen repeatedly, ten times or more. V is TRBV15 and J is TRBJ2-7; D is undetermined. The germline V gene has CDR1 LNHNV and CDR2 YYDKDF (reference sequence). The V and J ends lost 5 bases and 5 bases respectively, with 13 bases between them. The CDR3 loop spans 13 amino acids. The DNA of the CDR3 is TGTGCCACCAGCGGCGACTTGCCCCACGAGCAGTACTTC. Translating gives CATSGDLPHEQYF. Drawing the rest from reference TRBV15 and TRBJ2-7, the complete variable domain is DAMVIQNPRYQVTQFGKPVTLSCSQTLNHNVMYWYQQKSSQAPKLLFHYYDKDFNNEADTPDNFQSRRPNTSFCFLDIRSPGLGDTAMYLCATSGDLPHEQYFGPGTRLTVT.

DNA for the CDR3: TGTGCCAGCAGCAGGGGGAGGTGGACCAGGGAGCTGTTTTTT. Protein product: CASSRGRWTRELFF. The rearrangement links TRBV9 to TRBJ2-2, with D perhaps given as TRBD1 or TRBD2 (6 bases each). The CDR3 loop spans 14 amino acids. V lost 4 bases to trimming and J lost 9 bases, with 16 bases between them. The germline V gene encodes CDR1 SGDLS and CDR2 YYNGEE.

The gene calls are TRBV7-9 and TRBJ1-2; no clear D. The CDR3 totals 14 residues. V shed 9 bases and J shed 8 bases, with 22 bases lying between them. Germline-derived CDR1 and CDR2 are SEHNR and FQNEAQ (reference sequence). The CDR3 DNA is TGTGCCAGTGTTGGAGGAGGGTATTTTCGGGGCTACACCTTC. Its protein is CASVGGGYFRGYTF.

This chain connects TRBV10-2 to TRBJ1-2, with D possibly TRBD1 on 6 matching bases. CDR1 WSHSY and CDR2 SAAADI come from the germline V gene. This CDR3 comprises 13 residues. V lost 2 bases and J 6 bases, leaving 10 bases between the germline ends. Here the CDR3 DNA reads TGCGCCAGCAGTGAGCAGGGGCCCAATGGCTACACCTTC. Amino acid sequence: CASSEQGPNGYTF.

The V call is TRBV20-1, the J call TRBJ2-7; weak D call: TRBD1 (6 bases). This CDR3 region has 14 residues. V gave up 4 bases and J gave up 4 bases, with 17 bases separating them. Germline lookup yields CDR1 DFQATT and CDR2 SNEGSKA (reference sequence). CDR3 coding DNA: TGCAGTGCTAAGGACAGCCTAGTTGATTACGAGCAGTACTTC. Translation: CSAKDSLVDYEQYF.

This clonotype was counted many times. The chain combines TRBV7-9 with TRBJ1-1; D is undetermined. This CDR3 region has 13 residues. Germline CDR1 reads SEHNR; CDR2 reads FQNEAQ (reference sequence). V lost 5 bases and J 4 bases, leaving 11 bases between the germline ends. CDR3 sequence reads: CASSGDQRTEAFF. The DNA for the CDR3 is TGTGCCAGCAGCGGAGACCAGCGCACTGAAGCTTTCTTT.

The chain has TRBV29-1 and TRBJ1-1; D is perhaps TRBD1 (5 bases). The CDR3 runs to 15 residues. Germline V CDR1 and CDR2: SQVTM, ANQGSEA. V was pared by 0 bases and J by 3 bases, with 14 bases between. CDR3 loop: CSVEDRRGSDTEAFF. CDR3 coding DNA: TGCAGCGTTGAAGATCGCCGGGGCTCGGACACTGAAGCTTTCTTT. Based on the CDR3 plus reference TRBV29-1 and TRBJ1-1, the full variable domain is SAVISQKPSRDICQRGTSLTIQCQVDSQVTMMFWYRQQPGQSLTLIATANQGSEATYESGFVIDKFPISRPNLTFSTLTVSNMSPEDSSIYLCSVEDRRGSDTEAFFGQGTRLTVV.

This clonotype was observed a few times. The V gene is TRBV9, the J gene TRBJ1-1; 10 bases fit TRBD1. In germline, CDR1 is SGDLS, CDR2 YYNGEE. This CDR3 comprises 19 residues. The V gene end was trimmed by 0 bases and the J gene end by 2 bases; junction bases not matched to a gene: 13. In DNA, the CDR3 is TGTGCCAGCAGCGTAGAGATGATTTGGGGGACAGGGGAAAACACTGAAGCTTTCTTT. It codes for CASSVEMIWGTGENTEAFF.

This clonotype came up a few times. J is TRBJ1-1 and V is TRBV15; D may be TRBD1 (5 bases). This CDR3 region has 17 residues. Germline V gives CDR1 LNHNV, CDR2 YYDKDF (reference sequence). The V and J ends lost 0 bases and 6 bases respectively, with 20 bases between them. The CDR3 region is CATSRDNEGLHEPEAFF. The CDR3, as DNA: TGTGCCACCAGCAGAGATAATGAGGGACTCCATGAACCTGAAGCTTTCTTT.

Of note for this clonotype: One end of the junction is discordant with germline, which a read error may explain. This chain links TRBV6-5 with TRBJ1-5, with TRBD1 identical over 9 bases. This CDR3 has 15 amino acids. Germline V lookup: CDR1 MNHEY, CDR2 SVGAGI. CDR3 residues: CASSYSQGAGQPQHF. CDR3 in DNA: TGTGCCAGCAGCTACTCACAGGGGGCAGGTCAGCCCCAGCATTTT.

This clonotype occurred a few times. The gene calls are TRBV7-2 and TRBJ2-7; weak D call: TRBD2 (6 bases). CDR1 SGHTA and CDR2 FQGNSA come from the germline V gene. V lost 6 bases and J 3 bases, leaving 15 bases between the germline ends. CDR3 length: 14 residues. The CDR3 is CASRPPGLNYEQYF. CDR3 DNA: TGTGCCAGCAGACCGCCGGGACTGAACTACGAGCAGTACTTC.

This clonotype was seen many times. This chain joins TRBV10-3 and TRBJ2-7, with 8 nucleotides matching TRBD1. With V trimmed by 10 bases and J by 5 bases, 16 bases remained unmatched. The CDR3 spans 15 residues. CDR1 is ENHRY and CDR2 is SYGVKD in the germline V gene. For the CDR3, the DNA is TGTGCCACCCCCGCAAGGGCAGGGGGCTATCACGAGCAGTACTTC. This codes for CATPARAGGYHEQYF.